This TCR beta chain was recovered during a study of OX40 agonist ivuxolimab in advanced cancers. At the level of the whole study: Ivuxolimab, which targeted the costimulatory receptor OX40 (CD134), was an agonistic, fully human IgG2 monoclonal antibody. Intravenous ivuxolimab was administered to patients every 2 weeks at six dose levels: 0.01, 0.1, 0.3, 1.5, 3 and 10 mg/kg. Prior anti-PD-1, anti-PD-L1 or anti-CTLA-4 therapy was permitted, and less than 45% of dose-escalation patients had received checkpoint inhibitors. Three dose-escalation patients achieved partial responses, one with hepatocellular carcinoma and two with cutaneous melanoma. Among the roughly 52 dose-escalation patients, about 20 had hepatocellular carcinoma, roughly 15 melanoma, 9 renal cell carcinoma and 9 head and neck cancer. The paper covers the monotherapy dose-escalation part of the phase I ivuxolimab trial, which included N of about 50 patients. Peripheral TCRbeta sequencing aimed to test whether ivuxolimab altered TCR sequence diversity and caused clonal T-cell expansion. A male proportion of 75% to 85% and a mean age of around 60 years, ranging from 23 to 79, were recorded for the dose-escalation cohort.

Trimming at the junction amounts to 5 bases on V and 9 bases on J, and the germline ends lie 11 bases apart. There are 11 amino acids in the CDR3, from cysteine to phenylalanine inclusive. This entry keeps only the CDR3 DNA: 33 bases, framed from base 1. The germline V gene (reference sequence) provides CDR1 LNHDA and CDR2 SQIVND. Patients with a history of autoimmune disease or receiving systemic immunosuppression were excluded from the trial. Peripheral blood for TCR sequencing was collected from all dose cohorts at baseline, on cycle 4 day 1, and on cycle 7 day 1. Samples were obtained from an open-label, multicenter, first-in-human phase I dose-escalation trial of ivuxolimab. Adults with locally advanced or metastatic melanoma, renal cell, hepatocellular, or head and neck squamous cell carcinoma were enrolled in the trial. Before TCR sequencing, CD4+ T cells and CD8+ T cells from peripheral blood were sorted into separate populations.

To sequence the TCRbeta CDR3 region, genomic DNA was isolated from the sorted cells. The immunoSEQ Assay was used for sequencing of TCRbeta CDR3 regions. TCRdb carries this immuneACCESS record with in-frame sequences only. Its versions omit some clonotypes, under half of them owing to an unresolved V gene in the studies checked, with the rest unexplained. The sample profile shows tens of thousands of clones; roughly 90% of them were found once. The ten largest clones add up to about 20% of the sample. General study outcomes and caveats: Low levels of normalized T-cell clonal expansion were also seen in some patients who did not respond. Antigen specificity was not determined for the clonally expanded peripheral T cells. On average, CD8+ T cells showed more expanded clones than CD4+ T cells after ivuxolimab. Partial responders in the 0.1-3.0 mg/kg groups had among the lowest normalized peripheral clonal expansion, especially among CD8+ T cells. At doses of 0.1 to 3.0 mg/kg, clonal expansion of both CD4+ and CD8+ blood T cells was observed from baseline to week 6.

About this clone itself: There is no known antigen for this receptor. No base quality information exists; no much larger clone differs at one position.

The input for sequencing was CD4+ or CD8+ T cells sorted from blood, taken in a trial of the OX40 agonist ivuxolimab. This receptor chain uses TRBV19 and TRBJ2-7, and possibly TRBD1, on 6 matching bases. The TCR comes from an adult with an advanced solid tumor such as melanoma, head and neck, liver or kidney cancer. The CDR3 sequence is CASSFSDRQYF. DNA sequence: TGTGCCAGTAGTTTTTCGGACAGGCAGTACTTC. Reference TRBV19 and TRBJ2-7 genes cover what lies past the CDR3, so the full variable domain is DGGITQSPKYLFRKEGQNVTLSCEQNLNHDAMYWYRQDPGQGLRLIYYSQIVNDFQKGDIAEGYSVSREKKESFPLTVTSAQKNPTAFYLCASSFSDRQYFGPGTRLTVT.